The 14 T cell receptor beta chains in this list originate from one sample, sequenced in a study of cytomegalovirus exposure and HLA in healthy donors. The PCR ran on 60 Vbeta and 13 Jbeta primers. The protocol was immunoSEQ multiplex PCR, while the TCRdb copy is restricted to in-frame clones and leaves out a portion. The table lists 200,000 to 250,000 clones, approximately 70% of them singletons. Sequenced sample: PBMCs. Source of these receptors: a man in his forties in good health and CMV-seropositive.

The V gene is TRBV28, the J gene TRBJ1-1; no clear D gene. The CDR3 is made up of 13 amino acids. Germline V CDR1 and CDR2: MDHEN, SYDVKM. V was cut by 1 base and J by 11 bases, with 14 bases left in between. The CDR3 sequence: CASSLSGVGWAFF. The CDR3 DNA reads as TGTGCCAGCAGTTTATCCGGGGTAGGGTGGGCTTTCTTT. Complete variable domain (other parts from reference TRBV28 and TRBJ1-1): DVKVTQSSRYLVKRTGEKVFLECVQDMDHENMFWYRQDPGLGLRLIYFSYDVKMKEKGDIPEGYSVSREKKERFSLILESASTNQTSMYLCASSLSGVGWAFFGQGTRLTVV.

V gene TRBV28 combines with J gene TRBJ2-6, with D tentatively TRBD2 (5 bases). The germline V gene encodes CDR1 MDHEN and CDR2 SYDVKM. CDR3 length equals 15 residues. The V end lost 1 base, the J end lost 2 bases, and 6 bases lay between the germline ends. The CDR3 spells CASSLSGAGANVLTF. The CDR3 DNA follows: TGTGCCAGCAGTTTATCCGGGGCTGGGGCCAACGTCCTGACTTTC.

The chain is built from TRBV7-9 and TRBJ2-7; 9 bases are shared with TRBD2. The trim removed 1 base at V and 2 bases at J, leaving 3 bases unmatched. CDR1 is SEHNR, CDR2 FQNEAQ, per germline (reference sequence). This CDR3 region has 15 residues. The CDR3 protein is CASSLGTSVTYEQYF. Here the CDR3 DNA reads TGTGCCAGCAGCTTAGGGACTAGCGTAACCTACGAGCAGTACTTC.

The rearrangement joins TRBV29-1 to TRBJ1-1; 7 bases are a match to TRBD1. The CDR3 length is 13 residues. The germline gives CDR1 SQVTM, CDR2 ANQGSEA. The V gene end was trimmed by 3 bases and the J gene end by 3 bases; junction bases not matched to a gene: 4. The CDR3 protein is CSVDVTGDTEAFF. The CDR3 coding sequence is TGCAGCGTTGATGTCACAGGGGACACTGAAGCTTTCTTT.

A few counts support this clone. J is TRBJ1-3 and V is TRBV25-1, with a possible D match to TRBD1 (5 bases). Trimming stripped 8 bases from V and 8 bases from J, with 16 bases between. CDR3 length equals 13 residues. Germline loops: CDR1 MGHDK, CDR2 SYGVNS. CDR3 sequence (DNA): TGTGCCAGCGGGGGGGTTCTTCCAGACACCATATATTTT. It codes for CASGGVLPDTIYF.

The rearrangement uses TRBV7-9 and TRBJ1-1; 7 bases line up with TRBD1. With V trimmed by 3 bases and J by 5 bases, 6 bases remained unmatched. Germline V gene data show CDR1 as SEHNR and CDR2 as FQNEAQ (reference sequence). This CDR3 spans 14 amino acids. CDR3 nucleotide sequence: TGTGCCAGCAGCTTTGACAGGGCGAGTACTGAAGCTTTCTTT. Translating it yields CASSFDRASTEAFF.

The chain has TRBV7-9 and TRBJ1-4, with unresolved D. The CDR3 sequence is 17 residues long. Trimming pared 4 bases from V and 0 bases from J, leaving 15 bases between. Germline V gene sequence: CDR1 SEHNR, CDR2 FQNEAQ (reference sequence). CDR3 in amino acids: CASSSLRFPTTNEKLFF. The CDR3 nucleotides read TGTGCCAGCAGCTCTCTGAGGTTTCCCACAACTAATGAAAAACTGTTTTTT.

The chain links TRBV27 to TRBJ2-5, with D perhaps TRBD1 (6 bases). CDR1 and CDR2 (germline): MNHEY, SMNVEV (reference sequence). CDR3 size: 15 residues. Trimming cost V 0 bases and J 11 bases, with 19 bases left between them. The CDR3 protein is CASSLSVWGLGEQYF. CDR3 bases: TGTGCCAGCAGTTTATCAGTATGGGGGCTTGGAGAGCAGTACTTC.

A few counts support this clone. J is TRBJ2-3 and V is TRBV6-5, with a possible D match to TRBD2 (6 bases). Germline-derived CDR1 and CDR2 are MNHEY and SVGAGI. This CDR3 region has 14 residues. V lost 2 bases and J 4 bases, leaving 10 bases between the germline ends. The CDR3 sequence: CASSYRTSSDTQYF. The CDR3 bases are TGTGCCAGCAGTTACAGAACTAGCTCAGATACGCAGTATTTT.

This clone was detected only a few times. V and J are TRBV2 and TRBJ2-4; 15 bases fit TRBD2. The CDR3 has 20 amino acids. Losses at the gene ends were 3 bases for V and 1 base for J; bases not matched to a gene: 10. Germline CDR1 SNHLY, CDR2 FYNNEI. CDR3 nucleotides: TGTGCCAGCAGTGACGGCCGGACTAGCGGGGGGGCCCGGGCCAAAAACATTCAGTACTTC. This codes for CASSDGRTSGGARAKNIQYF.

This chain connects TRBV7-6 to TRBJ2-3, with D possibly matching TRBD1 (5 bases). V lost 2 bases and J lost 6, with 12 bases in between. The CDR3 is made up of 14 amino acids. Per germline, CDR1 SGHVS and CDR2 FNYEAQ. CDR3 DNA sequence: TGTGCCAGCAGCTTACGTGGGGCTCTGGATACGCAGTATTTT. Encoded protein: CASSLRGALDTQYF.

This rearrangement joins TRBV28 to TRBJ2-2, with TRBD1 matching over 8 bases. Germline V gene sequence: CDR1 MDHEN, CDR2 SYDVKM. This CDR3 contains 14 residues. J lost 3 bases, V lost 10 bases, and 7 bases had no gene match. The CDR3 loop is CATRQGLDTGELFF. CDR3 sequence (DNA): TGTGCCACCAGACAGGGGTTAGACACCGGGGAGCTGTTTTTT.

The DNA for the CDR3 is TGCGCCAGCAGCTCGGGGTTATCTTCACCCCTCCACTTT. This gives the protein CASSSGLSSPLHF. The chain uses TRBV10-2 and TRBJ1-6; no clear D. Germline values: CDR1 WSHSY, CDR2 SAAADI. CDR3 size: 13 residues. Trimming pared 6 bases from V and 9 bases from J, leaving 12 bases between.

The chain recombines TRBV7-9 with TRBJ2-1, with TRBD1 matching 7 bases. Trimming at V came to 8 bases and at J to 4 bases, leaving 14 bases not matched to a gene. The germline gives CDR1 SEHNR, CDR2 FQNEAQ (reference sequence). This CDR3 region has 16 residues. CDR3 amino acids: CASRPPSGQPYNEQFF. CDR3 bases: TGTGCCAGCCGCCCCCCGTCGGGACAGCCATACAATGAGCAGTTCTTC.